The 13 T cell receptor beta chains below were found in one sample sequenced in a study of stem cell transplantation in POMP-related autoinflammatory disease. TCRdb's table, derived via immunoSEQ multiplex PCR, lists solely in-frame clones and lacks some. The repertoire includes roughly 28,000 clones, roughly 80% of them detected once, and around 2.4% sits in the top ten. The sequenced sample was CD4+ T cells from PBMCs, obtained before stem cell transplantation. These receptors were taken from a human donor with POMP-related autoinflammation and immune dysregulation (PRAID).

This chain joins TRBV29-1 and TRBJ1-2; TRBD1 aligns across 8 bases. Looked up from germline, CDR1 is SQVTM and CDR2 is ANQGSEA. The CDR3 contains 13 residues. V dropped 7 bases and J dropped 5; count of bases not matched to a gene: 9. The CDR3 DNA reads as TGCAGCGCAACCCGGGGGACAGGATATGGCTACACCTTC. This codes for CSATRGTGYGYTF.

V gene TRBV5-6 combines with J gene TRBJ2-1; weak D call: TRBD2 (5 bases). V shed 2 bases and J shed 0 bases, with 15 bases lying between them. The germline V gene has CDR1 SGHDT and CDR2 YYEEEE. The CDR3 loop spans 17 amino acids. The CDR3 sequence is CASSFFNGLSSYNEQFF. The CDR3 region has the DNA TGTGCCAGCAGCTTCTTTAACGGACTCAGCTCCTACAATGAGCAGTTCTTC.

The genes are TRBV5-4 and TRBJ1-6; no firm D call. The CDR3 spans 17 residues. CDR1 and CDR2 (germline): SGHNT, YYREEE (reference sequence). Between the trimmed V and J ends, which lost 0 bases and 0 bases, there was a span of 10 bases. The CDR3 coding sequence is TGTGCCAGCAGCTTGGCGGGGAGCAGCTCCTATAATTCACCCCTCCACTTT. Translation gives CASSLAGSSSYNSPLHF. Using reference TRBV5-4 and TRBJ1-6 for the parts outside the CDR3, the full variable domain is ETGVTQSPTHLIKTRGQQVTLRCSSQSGHNTVSWYQQALGQGPQFIFQYYREEENGRGNFPPRFSGLQFPNYSSELNVNALELDDSALYLCASSLAGSSSYNSPLHFGNGTRLTVT.

The chain joins TRBV6-1 to TRBJ1-1; D gene unclear. The ends were cut back, 4 bases at V and 4 bases at J, with 7 bases in the middle. CDR1 is MNHNS, CDR2 SASEGT, per germline. The CDR3 spans 12 residues. This CDR3 reads CASSVRGTEAFF. CDR3 coding DNA: TGTGCCAGCAGTGTCCGTGGCACTGAAGCTTTCTTT.

The table lists this clone with a count of one. The V call is TRBV7-2, the J call TRBJ1-6, with D unresolved. Germline V CDR1 and CDR2: SGHTA, FQGNSA. V was pared by 2 bases and J by 11 bases, with 13 bases between. This CDR3 spans 14 amino acids. The CDR3 protein is CASSLPQVHPPLHF. In nucleotides, the CDR3 is TGTGCCAGCAGCTTACCGCAGGTCCATCCACCCCTCCACTTT.

This rearrangement joins TRBV28 to TRBJ2-7; 7 nucleotides agree with TRBD1. The V segment lost 3 bases and the J segment 2 bases; nucleotides outside the gene matches: 7. The CDR3 spans 15 residues. From germline, CDR1 is MDHEN and CDR2 SYDVKM. For the CDR3, the DNA is TGTGCCAGCAGTTTCCAACCCGGACAGGCCTACGAGCAGTACTTC. Amino acid sequence: CASSFQPGQAYEQYF.

The chain recombines TRBV5-1 with TRBJ2-3, with TRBD2 matching 7 bases. CDR3 length: 17 amino acids. Trimming at V came to 3 bases and at J to 0 bases, leaving 10 bases not matched to a gene. Looked up from germline, CDR1 is SGHRS and CDR2 is YFSETQ. CDR3 bases: TGCGCCAGCAGCTCGGTAGGGAAGCGGGGTAGCACAGATACGCAGTATTTT. Translation: CASSSVGKRGSTDTQYF.

V usage is TRBV5-1 and J usage is TRBJ2-7; 8 bases line up with TRBD1. Germline CDR1 reads SGHRS; CDR2 reads YFSETQ. CDR3 length: 15 residues. The J segment lost 5 bases and the V segment lost 4 bases, leaving 11 bases of the junction unmatched. This CDR3 is CASSLLDRDVHEQYF. CDR3 DNA sequence: TGCGCCAGCAGCCTCCTGGACAGGGACGTCCACGAGCAGTACTTC.

This clone was observed once. The chain links TRBV30 to TRBJ1-1, with D uncertain. V was clipped by 0 bases and J by 5 bases, with 10 bases between them. Looked up from germline, CDR1 is GTSNPN and CDR2 is SVGIG (reference sequence). This CDR3 contains 13 residues. The CDR3 protein is CAWSVKSRTEAFF. The CDR3 DNA reads TGTGCCTGGAGTGTAAAGAGTCGTACTGAAGCTTTCTTT. Full variable domain (missing parts from reference TRBV30 and TRBJ1-1): SQTIHQWPATLVQPVGSPLSLECTVEGTSNPNLYWYRQAAGRGLQLLFYSVGIGQISSEVPQNLSASRPQDRQFILSSKKLLLSDSGFYLCAWSVKSRTEAFFGQGTRLTVV.

The chain combines TRBV7-9 with TRBJ1-1, with a possible D match to TRBD1 (5 bases). The germline V and J ends were trimmed by 0 bases and 1 base, with 9 bases remaining between them. Germline lookup yields CDR1 SEHNR and CDR2 FQNEAQ (reference sequence). The CDR3 length is 15 residues. CDR3 in DNA: TGTGCCAGCAGCTTAGCGGGGGGTACGAACACTGAAGCTTTCTTT. Its translation: CASSLAGGTNTEAFF.

J is TRBJ2-1 and V is TRBV2; 7 nucleotides agree with TRBD2. V dropped 5 bases and J dropped 6; count of bases not matched to a gene: 10. This CDR3 has 15 residues. Germline V CDR1 and CDR2: SNHLY, FYNNEI. CDR3 in DNA: TGTGCCAGCAGTCCTGGACTAGGGGCCAGCAATGAGCAGTTCTTC. This codes for CASSPGLGASNEQFF.

J is TRBJ2-1 and V is TRBV28; no clear D gene. The CDR3 length is 13 residues. Germline CDR1 reads MDHEN; CDR2 reads SYDVKM. Trimming cost V 3 bases and J 0 bases, with 3 bases left between them. The CDR3 is CASSFGSYNEQFF. CDR3 nucleotides: TGTGCCAGCAGTTTCGGCTCCTACAATGAGCAGTTCTTC.

The chain uses TRBV10-3 and TRBJ2-2, with no clear D. CDR3 length: 12 amino acids. V lost 6 bases and J lost 4, with 6 bases in between. Looked up from germline, CDR1 is ENHRY and CDR2 is SYGVKD. The CDR3 sequence: CAISQITGELFF. CDR3 DNA sequence: TGTGCCATCAGCCAGATCACCGGGGAGCTGTTTTTT.